A single sample gave rise to the 17 T cell receptor beta chains below, sequenced in a study of T-cell reconstitution after alpha-beta-depleted transplantation in children. Unique molecular identifiers were incorporated during preparation of the TCRbeta library. In TCRdb, the PCR reads were re-called with MiXCR into one record per CDR3 protein. The sample contains almost 600,000 distinct CDR3 sequences, 25% to 30% of which appear only once. The starting material was PBMCs, obtained before TCRalphabeta/CD19-depleted stem cell transplant. The receptors come from a boy younger than two with Wiskott-Aldrich syndrome, due to receive a stem cell transplant.

The chain is built from TRBV7-9 and TRBJ1-1; no clear D. Trimming took 8 bases from V and 2 from J, leaving 12 bases between them. Germline V gene data show CDR1 as SEHNR and CDR2 as FQNEAQ (reference sequence). This CDR3 comprises 13 residues. The CDR3 here is CASGRRANTEAFF. The CDR3 DNA is TGTGCCAGCGGCAGGAGGGCAAACACTGAAGCTTTCTTT.

This chain's CDR3 is CASSQDTTGTIRKTQYF. Written as DNA, the CDR3 is TGTGCCAGCAGCCAAGATACGACCGGGACCATCAGGAAGACCCAGTACTTC. The genes are TRBV4-2 and TRBJ2-5, with D tentatively TRBD1 or TRBD2 (5 bases each). This CDR3 region has 17 residues. Germline CDR1 LGHNA, CDR2 YNFKEQ. V lost 0 bases, J lost 6 bases, and 20 bases lay in between.

The chain employs TRBV9 and TRBJ2-3; the D gene is possibly TRBD2 (5 bases). This CDR3 spans 14 amino acids. V shed 1 base and J shed 5 bases, with 11 bases lying between them. CDR1 SGDLS and CDR2 YYNGEE come from the germline V gene. Here the CDR3 reads CASSVQDFIDTQYF. CDR3 sequence (DNA): TGTGCCAGCAGCGTACAGGACTTCATAGATACGCAGTATTTT.

This clonotype was seen more than once but under ten times. The genes are TRBV27 and TRBJ2-3; 10 bases match TRBD2. Per the germline V gene, CDR1 is MNHEY and CDR2 is SMNVEV (reference sequence). The CDR3 has 17 amino acids. Trimming cost V 1 base and J 0 bases; bases outside gene matches: 4. The CDR3 reads CASSLWQTSGSTDTQYF. DNA for the CDR3: TGTGCCAGCAGTTTATGGCAGACTAGCGGGAGCACAGATACGCAGTATTTT.

This clonotype was seen more than once but under ten times. The genes are TRBV10-1 and TRBJ2-2, with D perhaps matching TRBD2 (6 bases). Germline V gene lookup returns CDR1 WNHNN and CDR2 SYGVQD (reference sequence). This CDR3 is built from 14 residues. Trimming cost V 8 bases and J 2 bases, with 12 bases left between them. The CDR3 region is CASARDSNTGELFF. The CDR3 nucleotides are TGCGCCAGCGCTCGGGACTCAAACACCGGGGAGCTGTTTTTT.

V usage is TRBV10-2 and J usage is TRBJ2-7; D is tentatively TRBD1 or TRBD2 (5 bases each). Trimming stripped 3 bases from V and 3 bases from J, with 12 bases between. This CDR3 region has 14 residues. CDR1 is WSHSY and CDR2 is SAAADI in the germline V gene. CDR3 bases: TGCGCCAGCAGTGATGGGGGAGTAAGCTACGAGCAGTACTTC. Translated, it gives CASSDGGVSYEQYF.

The J gene is TRBJ2-4, the V gene TRBV12-3 or TRBV12-4; a possible D gene is TRBD2 (6 bases). The CDR3 spans 13 residues. Trimming shortened V by 7 bases and J by 7 bases, and 14 bases separated the two germline ends. CDR3 protein: CASTSSERNIQYF. The CDR3 DNA sequence: TGTGCCAGCACCTCTAGCGAACGGAACATTCAGTACTTC.

In this sample, this clonotype turned up a few times. The J gene is TRBJ2-5, the V gene TRBV3-1, with TRBD2 matching 8 bases. Trimming took 0 bases from V and 2 from J; bases not matched to a gene: 14. Germline lookup yields CDR1 LGHDT and CDR2 YNNKEL (reference sequence). This CDR3 has 19 residues. The chain's CDR3 is CASSQDRPSGSNLQETQYF. Here the CDR3 DNA reads TGTGCCAGCAGCCAAGATCGGCCCAGCGGGAGTAACCTTCAAGAGACCCAGTACTTC.

This clonotype turned up a few times. The chain joins TRBV12-3 or TRBV12-4 to TRBJ2-5, with 12 bases lining up with TRBD2. The CDR3 extends over 20 amino acids. Unmatched junction bases numbered 16, after V lost 5 bases and J lost 0 bases. The CDR3 DNA sequence: TGTGCCAGCAGTAGGGGGAGACAGGGTTGGACTAGCGGGAACCAAGAGACCCAGTACTTC. Its translation is CASSRGRQGWTSGNQETQYF.

This clonotype was observed a few times. The chain couples TRBV5-1 to TRBJ2-3; D possibly matches TRBD1 or TRBD2 (5 bases each). This CDR3 has 15 amino acids. Trimming removed 4 bases at V and 6 bases at J, with 18 bases between. Germline-derived CDR1 and CDR2 are SGHRS and YFSETQ. Written as DNA, the CDR3 is TGCGCCAGCAGCACTTCGGGGCGGTCTAGCGATACGCAGTATTTT. Encoded protein: CASSTSGRSSDTQYF.

This chain joins TRBV20-1 and TRBJ2-1, with 8 positions matching TRBD2. This CDR3 is 14 amino acids long. From germline, CDR1 is DFQATT and CDR2 SNEGSKA (reference sequence). This chain's CDR3 is CSHSGLAGGGEQFF. CDR3 bases: TGCAGCCATTCAGGACTAGCCGGAGGCGGTGAGCAGTTCTTC.

This clonotype came up a few times. The J gene is TRBJ2-1, the V gene TRBV28; D is possibly TRBD2 (6 bases). Germline V CDR1 and CDR2: MDHEN, SYDVKM. The CDR3 totals 13 residues. Trimming left V 7 bases short and J 0 bases short, with 7 bases between. The CDR3, as DNA: TGTGCCAGCAAGGAGGGCTCCTACAATGAGCAGTTCTTC. This codes for CASKEGSYNEQFF.

The CDR3 here is CASRKPPDTQYF. The DNA of the CDR3 is TGTGCCAGCAGAAAACCCCCAGATACGCAGTATTTT. The V gene is TRBV6-5, the J gene TRBJ2-3; D not resolved. The V gene lost 6 bases and the J gene lost 4 bases, with 8 bases spanning the gap. Germline V gene lookup returns CDR1 MNHEY and CDR2 SVGAGI. This CDR3 has 12 residues.

This sequence joins TRBV5-1 and TRBJ2-1, with TRBD2 as a possible D gene (5 bases). V was pared by 0 bases and J by 6 bases, with 19 bases between. The CDR3 is 17 amino acids. Germline loops: CDR1 SGHRS, CDR2 YFSETQ. The CDR3 here is CASSLAMLAKTINEQFF. CDR3 coding DNA: TGCGCCAGCAGCTTGGCAATGTTAGCGAAAACGATCAATGAGCAGTTCTTC.

The J gene is TRBJ2-5, the V gene TRBV20-1; TRBD2 agrees at 8 bases. CDR3 length equals 13 residues. CDR1 DFQATT and CDR2 SNEGSKA come from the germline V gene (reference sequence). V gave up 6 bases and J gave up 3 bases; unmatched junction bases: 6. The CDR3 loop reads CSARELAEETQYF. The CDR3 nucleotides are TGCAGTGCGAGGGAACTAGCGGAAGAGACCCAGTACTTC.

This clonotype was seen only a few times. The chain recombines TRBV20-1 with TRBJ2-1; D gene unclear. Per the germline V gene, CDR1 is DFQATT and CDR2 is SNEGSKA (reference sequence). The V and J ends lost 6 bases and 7 bases respectively, with 7 bases between them. CDR3 length: 10 amino acids. The CDR3, as DNA: TGCAGTGCCGGAGAAAATGAGCAGTTCTTC. This sequence encodes CSAGENEQFF.

This clonotype was recorded a few times. The J gene is TRBJ2-7, the V gene TRBV5-5; 12 nucleotides agree with TRBD2. J gave up 0 bases and V 4 bases, and 5 bases lay outside the gene matches. Germline CDR1 SGHKS, CDR2 YYEKEE (reference sequence). There are 16 residues in the CDR3. The CDR3: CASSPRTSGVSYEQYF. CDR3 in DNA: TGTGCCAGCAGCCCGAGGACTAGCGGGGTCTCCTACGAGCAGTACTTC.